The 8 T cell receptor beta chains reported below all come from one sample, sequenced in a study of T cells in Graves' hyperthyroidism and ophthalmopathy. TCR beta CDR3 region amplification was performed from RNA transcripts. The HTBI set primed first-round TCR CDR3 RT-PCR. In TCRdb, the multiplex PCR reads were re-called with MiXCR into one record per CDR3 protein. The sample lists about 640,000 distinct CDR3 sequences; about 14% were seen once. Sequenced sample: blood. Receptors originate from a woman aged 45-65 years with Graves' ophthalmopathy.

This clonotype was counted at least ten times. CDR3 in amino acids: CSARLTTGGDYEQYF. The DNA for the CDR3 is TGCAGTGCTAGACTCACAACAGGGGGGGACTACGAGCAGTACTTC. This chain links TRBV20-1 with TRBJ2-7; D possibly corresponds to TRBD1 (8 bases). The V end lost 2 bases, the J end lost 3 bases, and 17 bases lay between the germline ends. Germline values: CDR1 DFQATT, CDR2 SNEGSKA (reference sequence). The CDR3 has 15 amino acids.

This clonotype was seen at least ten times. The CDR3 loop is CATSRDVRTNYGYTF. The CDR3 DNA follows: TGTGCCACCAGCAGAGATGTACGGACTAACTATGGCTACACCTTC. This chain links TRBV15 with TRBJ1-2; no clear D. The CDR3 contains 15 residues. The germline gives CDR1 LNHNV, CDR2 YYDKDF (reference sequence). V was cut by 0 bases and J by 0 bases, with 8 bases left in between.

Remarks on this clonotype: A single base separates this from a much larger clone, so it may be a read error. This chain joins TRBV13 and TRBJ1-6; 8 bases match TRBD1. Unmatched junction bases numbered 11, after V lost 1 base and J lost 12 bases. The CDR3 runs to 16 residues. In germline, CDR1 is PRHDT, CDR2 FYEKMQ (reference sequence). The CDR3 is CASSLDGGQEDGPLHF. The CDR3 DNA is TGTGCCAGCAGCTTAGATGGGGGACAGGAGGATGGACCCCTCCACTTT.

This clonotype was observed many times. V is TRBV5-8 and J is TRBJ2-7; D uncertain. This CDR3 contains 15 residues. Per germline, CDR1 SGHTS and CDR2 YDEGEE. The V end lost 2 bases, the J end lost 4 bases, and 16 bases lay between the germline ends. CDR3 amino acids: CASSFGRDPLYEQYF. The CDR3 bases are TGTGCCAGCAGCTTTGGTAGGGATCCGCTTTACGAGCAGTACTTC.

This clonotype was detected ten times or more. The chain has TRBV5-1 and TRBJ2-3; 7 nucleotides agree with TRBD1. Germline lookup yields CDR1 SGHRS and CDR2 YFSETQ. V shed 4 bases, J shed 0 bases, and the junction held 8 bases outside the gene matches. This CDR3 has 16 amino acids. The chain's CDR3 is CASSPETGSSTDTQYF. The CDR3, as DNA: TGCGCCAGCAGCCCCGAGACAGGGTCTAGCACAGATACGCAGTATTTT.

This clonotype was found a few times. This CDR3 reads CASSQAPRDGKNIQYF. In nucleotides, the CDR3 is TGCGCCAGCAGCCAAGCCCCCCGGGACGGCAAAAACATTCAGTACTTC. The chain is built from TRBV4-1 and TRBJ2-4, with D perhaps being TRBD1 or TRBD2 (5 bases each). Per the germline V gene, CDR1 is MGHRA and CDR2 is YSYEKL. The ends were cut back, 1 base at V and 3 bases at J, with 13 bases in the middle. This CDR3 has 16 amino acids.

In this sample, this clonotype turned up a few times. The chain carries TRBV7-6 and TRBJ2-2; 10 bases match TRBD1. Per the germline V gene, CDR1 is SGHVS and CDR2 is FNYEAQ. This CDR3 comprises 18 residues. V gave up 3 bases and J gave up 5 bases; unmatched junction bases: 12. This CDR3 is CASSFGPGQGTWTGELFF. CDR3 nucleotides: TGTGCCAGCAGCTTCGGTCCGGGACAGGGGACTTGGACCGGGGAGCTGTTTTTT.

The J gene is TRBJ1-5, the V gene TRBV28; 7 bases are a match to TRBD1. This CDR3 is built from 14 residues. Looked up from germline, CDR1 is MDHEN and CDR2 is SYDVKM. With V trimmed by 6 bases and J by 3 bases, 5 bases remained unmatched. CDR3: CASRLTGVNQPQHF. The CDR3 DNA reads as TGTGCCAGCAGGCTTACAGGGGTCAATCAGCCCCAGCATTTT.